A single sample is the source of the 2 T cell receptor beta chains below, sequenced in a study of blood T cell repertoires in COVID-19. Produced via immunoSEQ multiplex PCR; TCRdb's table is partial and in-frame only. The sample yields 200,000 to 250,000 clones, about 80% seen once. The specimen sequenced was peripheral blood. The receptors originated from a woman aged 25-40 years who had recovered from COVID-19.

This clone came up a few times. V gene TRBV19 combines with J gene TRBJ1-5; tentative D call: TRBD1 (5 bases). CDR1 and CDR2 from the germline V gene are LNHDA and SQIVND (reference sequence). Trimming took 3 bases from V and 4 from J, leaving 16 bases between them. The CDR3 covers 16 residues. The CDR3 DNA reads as TGTGCCAGTAGTATTTCGGGGGTACAGGAAAATCAGCCCCAGCATTTT. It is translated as CASSISGVQENQPQHF.

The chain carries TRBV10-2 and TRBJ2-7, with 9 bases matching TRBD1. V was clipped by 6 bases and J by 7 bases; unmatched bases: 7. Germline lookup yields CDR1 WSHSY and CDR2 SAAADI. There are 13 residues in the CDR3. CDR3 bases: TGCGCCAGCAGAAGGGACAGGGTGGAAGAGCAGTACTTC. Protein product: CASRRDRVEEQYF.